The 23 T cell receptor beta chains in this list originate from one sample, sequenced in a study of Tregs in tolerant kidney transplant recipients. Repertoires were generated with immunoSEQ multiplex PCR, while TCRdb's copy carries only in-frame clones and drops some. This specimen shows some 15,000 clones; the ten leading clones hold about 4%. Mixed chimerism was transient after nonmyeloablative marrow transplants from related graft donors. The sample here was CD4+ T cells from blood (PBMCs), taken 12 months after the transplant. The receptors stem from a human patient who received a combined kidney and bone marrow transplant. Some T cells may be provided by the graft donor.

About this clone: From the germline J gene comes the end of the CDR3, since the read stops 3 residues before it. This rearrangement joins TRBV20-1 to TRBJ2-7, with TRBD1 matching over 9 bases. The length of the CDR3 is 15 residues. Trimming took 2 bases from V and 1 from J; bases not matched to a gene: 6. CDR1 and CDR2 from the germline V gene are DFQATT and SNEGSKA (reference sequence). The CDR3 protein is CSARRGQGLSYEQYF. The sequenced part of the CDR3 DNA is TGCAGTGCTAGACGAGGACAGGGGTTATCCTACGAG.

CDR3 DNA, as far as it was read: TGCAGTGTCAGGGGCCCTAAGAGCTCCTACGAG. Its translation is CSVRGPKSSYE. The whole CDR3 region reads CSVRGPKSSYEQYF. The chain combines TRBV20-1 with TRBJ2-7; possibly TRBD1 for D (6 bases). Read data end 3 residues before the CDR3 end; the end is taken from the germline J gene. Looked up from germline, CDR1 is DFQATT and CDR2 is SNEGSKA (reference sequence). The length of the CDR3 is 14 residues. V lost 7 bases and J 0 bases, leaving 16 bases between the germline ends.

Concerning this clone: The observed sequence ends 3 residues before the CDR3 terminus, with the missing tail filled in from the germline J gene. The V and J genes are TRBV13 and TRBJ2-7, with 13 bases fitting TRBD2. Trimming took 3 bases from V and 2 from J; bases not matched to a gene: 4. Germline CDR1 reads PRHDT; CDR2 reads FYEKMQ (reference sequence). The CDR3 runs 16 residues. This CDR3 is CASSLTSGRKTYEQYF. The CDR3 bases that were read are TGTGCCAGCAGCTTGACTAGCGGGAGGAAGACCTACGAG. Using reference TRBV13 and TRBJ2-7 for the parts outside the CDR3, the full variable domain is AAGVIQSPRHLIKEKRETATLKCYPIPRHDTVYWYQQGPGQDPQFLISFYEKMQSDKGSIPDRFSAQQFSDYHSELNMSSLELGDSALYFCASSLTSGRKTYEQYFGPGTRLTVT.

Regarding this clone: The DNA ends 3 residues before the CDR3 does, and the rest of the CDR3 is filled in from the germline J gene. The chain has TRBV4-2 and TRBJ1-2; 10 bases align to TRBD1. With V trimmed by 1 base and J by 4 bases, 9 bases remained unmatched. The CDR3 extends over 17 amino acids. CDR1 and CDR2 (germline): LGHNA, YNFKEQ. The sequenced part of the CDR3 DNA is TGTGCCAGCAGCCAAGTAGACCGGGACAGGGGAGGCTATGGC. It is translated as CASSQVDRDRGGYG. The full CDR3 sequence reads CASSQVDRDRGGYGYTF.

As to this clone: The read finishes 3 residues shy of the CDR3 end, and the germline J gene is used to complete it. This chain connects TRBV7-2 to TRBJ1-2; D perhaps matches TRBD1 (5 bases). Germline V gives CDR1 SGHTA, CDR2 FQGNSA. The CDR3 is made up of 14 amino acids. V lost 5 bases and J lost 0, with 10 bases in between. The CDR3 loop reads CASSPSTANYGYTF. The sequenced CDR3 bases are TGTGCCAGCAGCCCCTCGACAGCTAACTATGGC.

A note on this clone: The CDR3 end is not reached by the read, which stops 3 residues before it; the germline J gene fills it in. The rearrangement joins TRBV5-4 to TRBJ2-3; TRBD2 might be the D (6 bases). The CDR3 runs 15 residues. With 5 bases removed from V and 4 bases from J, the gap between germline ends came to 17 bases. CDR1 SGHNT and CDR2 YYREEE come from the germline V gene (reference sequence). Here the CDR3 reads CASSQEGSRADTQYF. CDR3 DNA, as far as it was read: TGTGCCAGCAGTCAGGAGGGCTCAAGGGCAGATACG.

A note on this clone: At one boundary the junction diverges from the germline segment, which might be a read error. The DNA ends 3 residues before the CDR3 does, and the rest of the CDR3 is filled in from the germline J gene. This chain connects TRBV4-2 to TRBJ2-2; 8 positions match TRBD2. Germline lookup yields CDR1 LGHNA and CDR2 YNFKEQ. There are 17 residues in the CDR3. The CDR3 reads CASSQEYRTSGTGELFF. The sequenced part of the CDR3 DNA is TGCGCCAGCAGCCAAGAGTACCGAACTAGCGGCACCGGGGAG.

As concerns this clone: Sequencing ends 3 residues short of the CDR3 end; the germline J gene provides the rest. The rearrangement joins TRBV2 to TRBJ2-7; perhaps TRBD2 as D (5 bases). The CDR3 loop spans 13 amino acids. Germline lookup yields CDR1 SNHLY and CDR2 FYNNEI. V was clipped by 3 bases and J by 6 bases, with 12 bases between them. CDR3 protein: CASSDGGRGEQYF. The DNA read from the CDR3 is TGTGCCAGCAGTGATGGCGGACGGGGCGAG. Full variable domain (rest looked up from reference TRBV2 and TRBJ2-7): EPEVTQTPSHQVTQMGQEVILRCVPISNHLYFYWYRQILGQKVEFLVSFYNNEISEKSEIFDDQFSVERPDGSNFTLKIRSTKLEDSAMYFCASSDGGRGEQYFGPGTRLTVT.

CDR3 amino acids: CASSSVGNTEAFF. Partial CDR3 DNA: TGTGCCAGCAGCTCTGTCGGGAACACTGAA. The chain is built from TRBV7-9 and TRBJ1-1; the D is unclear. Sequencing ends 3 residues short of the CDR3 end; the germline J gene provides the rest. Trimming removed 4 bases from V and 1 base from J, with 7 bases in between. Germline assignment: CDR1 SEHNR and CDR2 FQNEAQ (reference sequence). The CDR3 length is 13 residues.

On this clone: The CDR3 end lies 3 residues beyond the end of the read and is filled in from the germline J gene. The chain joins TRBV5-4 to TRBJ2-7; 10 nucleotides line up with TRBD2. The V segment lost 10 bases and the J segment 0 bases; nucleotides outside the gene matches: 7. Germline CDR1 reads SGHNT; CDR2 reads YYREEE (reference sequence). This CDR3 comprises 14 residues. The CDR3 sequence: CAASGTSDSYEQYF. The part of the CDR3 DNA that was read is TGTGCCGCCTCCGGGACTAGCGACTCCTACGAG. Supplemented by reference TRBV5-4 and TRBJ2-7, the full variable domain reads ETGVTQSPTHLIKTRGQQVTLRCSSQSGHNTVSWYQQALGQGPQFIFQYYREEENGRGNFPPRFSGLQFPNYSSELNVNALELDDSALYLCAASGTSDSYEQYFGPGTRLTVT.

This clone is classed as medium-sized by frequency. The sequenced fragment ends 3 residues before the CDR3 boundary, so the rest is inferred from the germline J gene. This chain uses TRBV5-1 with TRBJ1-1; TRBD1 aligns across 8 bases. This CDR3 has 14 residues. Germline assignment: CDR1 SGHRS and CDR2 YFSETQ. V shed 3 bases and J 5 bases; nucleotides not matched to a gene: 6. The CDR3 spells CASSSGQAETEAFF. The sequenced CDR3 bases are TGCGCCAGCAGCTCGGGACAGGCGGAAACTGAA.

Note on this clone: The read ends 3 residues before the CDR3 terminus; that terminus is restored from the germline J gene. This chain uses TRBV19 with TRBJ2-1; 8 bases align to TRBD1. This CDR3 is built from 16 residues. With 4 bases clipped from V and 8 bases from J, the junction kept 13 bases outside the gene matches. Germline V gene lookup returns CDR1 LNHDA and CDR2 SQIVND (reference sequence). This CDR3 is CASSRDRSLTHDEQFF. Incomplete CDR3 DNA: TGTGCCAGTAGTAGGGACAGGTCCCTGACGCACGATGAG.

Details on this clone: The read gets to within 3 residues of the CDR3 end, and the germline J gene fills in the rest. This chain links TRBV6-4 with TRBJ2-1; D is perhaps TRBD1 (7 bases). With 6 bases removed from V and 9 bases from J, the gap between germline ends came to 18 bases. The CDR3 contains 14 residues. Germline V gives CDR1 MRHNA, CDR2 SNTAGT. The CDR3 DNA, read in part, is TGTGCCAGCAGCCTCAGGGGGGAATCGGGTGAG. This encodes CASSLRGESGE. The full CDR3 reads CASSLRGESGEQFF.

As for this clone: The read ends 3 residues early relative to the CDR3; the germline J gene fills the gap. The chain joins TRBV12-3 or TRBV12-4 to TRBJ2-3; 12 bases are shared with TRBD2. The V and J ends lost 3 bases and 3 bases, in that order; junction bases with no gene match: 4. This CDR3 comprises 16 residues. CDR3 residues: CASSLRLAGDTDTQYF. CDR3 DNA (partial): TGTGCCAGCAGTTTGCGACTAGCGGGAGATACAGATACG.

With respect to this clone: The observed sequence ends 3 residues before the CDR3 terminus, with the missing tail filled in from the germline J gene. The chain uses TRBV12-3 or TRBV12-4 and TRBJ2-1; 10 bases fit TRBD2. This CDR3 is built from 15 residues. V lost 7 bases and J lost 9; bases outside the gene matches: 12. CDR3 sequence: CASIKNRAGGPEQFF. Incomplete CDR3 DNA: TGTGCCAGCATCAAGAATCGAGCGGGAGGGCCTGAG.

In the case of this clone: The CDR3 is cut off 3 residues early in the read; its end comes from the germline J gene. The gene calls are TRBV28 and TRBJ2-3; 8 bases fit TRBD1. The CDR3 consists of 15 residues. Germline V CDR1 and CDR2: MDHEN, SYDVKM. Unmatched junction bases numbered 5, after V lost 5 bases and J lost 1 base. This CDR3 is CASSPGQVGTDTQYF. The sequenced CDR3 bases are TGTGCCAGCAGTCCGGGACAGGTCGGCACAGATACG.

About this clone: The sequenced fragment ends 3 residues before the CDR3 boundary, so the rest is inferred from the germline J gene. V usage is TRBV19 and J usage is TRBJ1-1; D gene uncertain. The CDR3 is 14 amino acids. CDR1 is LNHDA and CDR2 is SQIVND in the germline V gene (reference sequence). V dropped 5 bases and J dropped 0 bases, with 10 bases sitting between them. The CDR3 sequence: CASSSGPMNTEAFF. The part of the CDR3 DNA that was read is TGTGCCAGTAGTTCGGGTCCTATGAACACTGAA. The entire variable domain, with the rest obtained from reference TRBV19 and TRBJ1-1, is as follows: DGGITQSPKYLFRKEGQNVTLSCEQNLNHDAMYWYRQDPGQGLRLIYYSQIVNDFQKGDIAEGYSVSREKKESFPLTVTSAQKNPTAFYLCASSSGPMNTEAFFGQGTRLTVV.

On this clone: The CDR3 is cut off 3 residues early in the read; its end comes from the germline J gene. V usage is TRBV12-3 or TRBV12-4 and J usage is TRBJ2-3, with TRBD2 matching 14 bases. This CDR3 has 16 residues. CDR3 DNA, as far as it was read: TGTGCCAGCAGCCCTGGACTAGCGGGAGGCGGTTGGGCG. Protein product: CASSPGLAGGGWA. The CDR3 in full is CASSPGLAGGGWAQYF.

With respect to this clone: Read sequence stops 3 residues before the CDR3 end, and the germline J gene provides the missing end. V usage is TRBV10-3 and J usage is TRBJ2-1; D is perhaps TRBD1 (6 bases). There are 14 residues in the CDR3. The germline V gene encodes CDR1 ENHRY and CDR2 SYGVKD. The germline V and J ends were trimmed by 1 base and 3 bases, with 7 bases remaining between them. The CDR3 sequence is CAISEWTVYNEQFF. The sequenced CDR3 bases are TGTGCCATCAGTGAGTGGACAGTCTACAATGAG.

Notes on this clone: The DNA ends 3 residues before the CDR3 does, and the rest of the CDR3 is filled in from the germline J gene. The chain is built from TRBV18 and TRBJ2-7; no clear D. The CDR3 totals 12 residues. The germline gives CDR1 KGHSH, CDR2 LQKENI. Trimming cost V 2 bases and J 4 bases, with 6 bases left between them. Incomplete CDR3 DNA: TGTGCCAGCTCACCAATGGCTTACGAG. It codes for CASSPMAYE. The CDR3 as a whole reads CASSPMAYEQYF.

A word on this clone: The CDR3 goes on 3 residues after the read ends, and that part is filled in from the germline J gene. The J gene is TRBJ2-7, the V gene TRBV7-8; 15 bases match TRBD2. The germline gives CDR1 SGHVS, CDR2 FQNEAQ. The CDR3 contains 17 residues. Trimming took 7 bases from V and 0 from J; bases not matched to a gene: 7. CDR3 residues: CASNLGTSGRSSYEQYF. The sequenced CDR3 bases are TGTGCCAGCAACCTAGGGACTAGCGGGAGGAGCTCCTACGAG.

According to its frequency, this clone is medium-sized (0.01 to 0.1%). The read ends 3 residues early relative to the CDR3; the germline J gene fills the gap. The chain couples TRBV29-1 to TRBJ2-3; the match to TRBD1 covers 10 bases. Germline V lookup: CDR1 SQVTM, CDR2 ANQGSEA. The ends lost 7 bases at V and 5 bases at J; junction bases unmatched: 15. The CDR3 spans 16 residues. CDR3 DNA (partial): TGCAGCGCGCCTCTACTGGGACAGGGGTATTTAGATACG. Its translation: CSAPLLGQGYLDT. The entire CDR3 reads CSAPLLGQGYLDTQYF.

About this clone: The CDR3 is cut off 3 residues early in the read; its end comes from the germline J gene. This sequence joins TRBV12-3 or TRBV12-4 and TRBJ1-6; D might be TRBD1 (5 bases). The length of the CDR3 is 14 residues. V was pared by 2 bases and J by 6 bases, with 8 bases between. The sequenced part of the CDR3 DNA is TGTGCCAGCAGTTTAAAGGGGTTTAATTCACCC. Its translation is CASSLKGFNSP. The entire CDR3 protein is CASSLKGFNSPLHF.